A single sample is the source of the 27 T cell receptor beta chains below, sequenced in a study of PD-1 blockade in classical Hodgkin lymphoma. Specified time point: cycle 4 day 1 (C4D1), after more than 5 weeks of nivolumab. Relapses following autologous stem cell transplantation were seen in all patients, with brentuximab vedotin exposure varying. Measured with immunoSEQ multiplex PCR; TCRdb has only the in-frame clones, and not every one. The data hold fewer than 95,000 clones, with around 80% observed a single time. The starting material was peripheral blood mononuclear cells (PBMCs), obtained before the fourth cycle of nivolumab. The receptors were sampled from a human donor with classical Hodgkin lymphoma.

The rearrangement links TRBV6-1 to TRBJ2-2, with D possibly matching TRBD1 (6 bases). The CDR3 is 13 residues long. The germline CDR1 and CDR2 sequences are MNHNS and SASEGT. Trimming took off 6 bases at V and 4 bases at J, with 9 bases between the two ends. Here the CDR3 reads CASRGAATGELFF. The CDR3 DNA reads TGTGCCAGCAGGGGGGCCGCCACCGGGGAGCTGTTTTTT.

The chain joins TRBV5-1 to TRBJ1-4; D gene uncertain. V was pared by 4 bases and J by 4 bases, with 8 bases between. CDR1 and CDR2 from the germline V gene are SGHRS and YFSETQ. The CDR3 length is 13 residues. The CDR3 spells CASSPQSNEKLFF. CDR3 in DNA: TGCGCCAGCAGCCCCCAAAGTAATGAAAAACTGTTTTTT.

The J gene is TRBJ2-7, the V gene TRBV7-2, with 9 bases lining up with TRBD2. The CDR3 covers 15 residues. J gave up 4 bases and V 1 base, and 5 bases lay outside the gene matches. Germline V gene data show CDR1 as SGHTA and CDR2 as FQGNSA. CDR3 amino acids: CASSLGRAGGYEQYF. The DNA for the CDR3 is TGTGCCAGCAGCTTAGGCCGAGCGGGAGGTTACGAGCAGTACTTC.

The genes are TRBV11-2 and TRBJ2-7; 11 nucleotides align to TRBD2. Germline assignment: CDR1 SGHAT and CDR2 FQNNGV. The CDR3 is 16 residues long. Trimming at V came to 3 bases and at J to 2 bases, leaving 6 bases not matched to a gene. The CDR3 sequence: CASSFRLSGRAYEQYF. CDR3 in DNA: TGTGCCAGCAGCTTCCGGCTTAGCGGGAGGGCCTACGAGCAGTACTTC.

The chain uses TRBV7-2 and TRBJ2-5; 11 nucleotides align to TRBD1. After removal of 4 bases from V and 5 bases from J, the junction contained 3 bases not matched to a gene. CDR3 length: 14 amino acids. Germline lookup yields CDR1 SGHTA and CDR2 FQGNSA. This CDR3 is CASSWTGGEETQYF. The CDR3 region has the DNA TGTGCCAGCAGCTGGACAGGGGGCGAGGAGACCCAGTACTTC.

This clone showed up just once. CDR3 sequence: CASSSSRGIATEAFF. The CDR3 nucleotides are TGTGCCAGCAGCTCAAGTCGGGGTATCGCCACTGAAGCTTTCTTT. V gene TRBV7-8 combines with J gene TRBJ1-1; D remains ambiguous. Germline V CDR1 and CDR2: SGHVS, FQNEAQ. This CDR3 region has 15 residues. V lost 4 bases, J lost 4 bases, and 16 bases lay in between.

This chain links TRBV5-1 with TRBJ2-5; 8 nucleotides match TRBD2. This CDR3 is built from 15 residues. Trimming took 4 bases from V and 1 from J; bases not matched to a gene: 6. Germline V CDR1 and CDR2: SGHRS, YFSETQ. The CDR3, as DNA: TGCGCCAGCAGCCCAAGTCGGGGGGGCCAAGAGACCCAGTACTTC. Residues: CASSPSRGGQETQYF.

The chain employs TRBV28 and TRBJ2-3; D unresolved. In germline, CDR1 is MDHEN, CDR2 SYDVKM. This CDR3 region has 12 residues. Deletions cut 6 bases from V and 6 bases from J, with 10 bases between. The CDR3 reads CASRRPPDTQYF. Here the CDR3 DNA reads TGTGCCAGCAGGCGGCCCCCGGATACGCAGTATTTT. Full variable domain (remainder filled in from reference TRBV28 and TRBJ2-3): DVKVTQSSRYLVKRTGEKVFLECVQDMDHENMFWYRQDPGLGLRLIYFSYDVKMKEKGDIPEGYSVSREKKERFSLILESASTNQTSMYLCASRRPPDTQYFGPGTRLTVL.

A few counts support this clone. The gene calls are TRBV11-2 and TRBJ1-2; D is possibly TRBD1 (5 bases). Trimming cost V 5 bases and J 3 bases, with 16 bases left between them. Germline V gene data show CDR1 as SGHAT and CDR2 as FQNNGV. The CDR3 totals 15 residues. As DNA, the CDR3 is TGTGCCAGCAGCACTGGGACCCTCCGAGACTATGGCTACACCTTC. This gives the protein CASSTGTLRDYGYTF.

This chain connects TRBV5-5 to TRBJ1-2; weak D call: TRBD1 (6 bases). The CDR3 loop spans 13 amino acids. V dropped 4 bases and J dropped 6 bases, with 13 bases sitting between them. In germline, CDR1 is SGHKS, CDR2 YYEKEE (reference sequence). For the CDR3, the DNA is TGTGCCAGCAGCCTACCACAGGGTCATGGCTACACCTTC. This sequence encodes CASSLPQGHGYTF.

The CDR3 region has the DNA TGTGCCAGTAGTTACGAAGGACAGGGGGCCGAAAGCTCCTACGAGCAGTACTTC. Amino acid sequence: CASSYEGQGAESSYEQYF. The chain couples TRBV19 to TRBJ2-7, with TRBD1 matching over 11 bases. The CDR3 consists of 18 residues. Looked up from germline, CDR1 is LNHDA and CDR2 is SQIVND (reference sequence). V trimming: 5 bases; J trimming: 0 bases; junction bases outside the gene matches: 12.

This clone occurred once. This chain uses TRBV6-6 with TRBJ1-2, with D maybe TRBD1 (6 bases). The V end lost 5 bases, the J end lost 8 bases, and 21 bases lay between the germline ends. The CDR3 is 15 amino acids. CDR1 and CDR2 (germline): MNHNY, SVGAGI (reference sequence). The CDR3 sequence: CASSPRPGQPSGYTF. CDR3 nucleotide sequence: TGTGCCAGCAGTCCCCGACCGGGACAACCATCAGGCTACACCTTC.

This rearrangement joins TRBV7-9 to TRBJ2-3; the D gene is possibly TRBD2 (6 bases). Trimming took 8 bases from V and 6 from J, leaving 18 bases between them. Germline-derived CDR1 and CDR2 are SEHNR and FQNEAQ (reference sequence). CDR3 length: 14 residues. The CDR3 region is CASRSSGVGDTQYF. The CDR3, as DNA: TGTGCCAGCCGCTCGTCGGGAGTAGGGGATACGCAGTATTTT.

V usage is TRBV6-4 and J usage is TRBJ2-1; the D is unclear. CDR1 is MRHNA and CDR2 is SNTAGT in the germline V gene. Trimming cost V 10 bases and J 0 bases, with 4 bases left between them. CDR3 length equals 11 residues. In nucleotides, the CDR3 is TGTGCCACAAGCTCCTACAATGAGCAGTTCTTC. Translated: CATSSYNEQFF.

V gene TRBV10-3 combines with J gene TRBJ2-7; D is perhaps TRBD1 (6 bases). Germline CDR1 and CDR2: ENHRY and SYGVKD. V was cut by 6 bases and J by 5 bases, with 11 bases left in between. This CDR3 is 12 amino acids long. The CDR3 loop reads CAIRGQSHEQYF. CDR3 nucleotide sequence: TGTGCCATCAGAGGACAGTCTCACGAGCAGTACTTC.

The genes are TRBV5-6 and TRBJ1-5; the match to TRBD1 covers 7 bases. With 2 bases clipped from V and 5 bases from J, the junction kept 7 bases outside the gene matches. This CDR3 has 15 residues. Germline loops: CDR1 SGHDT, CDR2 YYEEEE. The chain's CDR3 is CASSLAGGYDQPQHF. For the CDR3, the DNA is TGTGCCAGCAGCTTAGCAGGGGGGTACGATCAGCCCCAGCATTTT.

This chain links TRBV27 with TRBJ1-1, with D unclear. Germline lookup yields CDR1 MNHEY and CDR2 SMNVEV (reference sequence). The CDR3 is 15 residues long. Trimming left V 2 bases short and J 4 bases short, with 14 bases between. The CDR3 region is CASSLIGLVATEAFF. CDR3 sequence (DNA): TGTGCCAGCAGTTTAATAGGGTTGGTCGCCACTGAAGCTTTCTTT.

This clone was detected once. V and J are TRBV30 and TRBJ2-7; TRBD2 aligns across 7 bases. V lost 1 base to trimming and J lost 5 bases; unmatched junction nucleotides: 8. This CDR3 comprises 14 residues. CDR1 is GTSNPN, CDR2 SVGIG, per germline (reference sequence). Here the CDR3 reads CAWSAPGRAHEQYF. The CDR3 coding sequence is TGTGCCTGGAGTGCCCCGGGGAGGGCCCACGAGCAGTACTTC.

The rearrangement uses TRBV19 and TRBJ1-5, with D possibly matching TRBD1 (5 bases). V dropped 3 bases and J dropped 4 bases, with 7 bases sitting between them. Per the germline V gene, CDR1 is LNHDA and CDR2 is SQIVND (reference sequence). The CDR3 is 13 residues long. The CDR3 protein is CASSMGGNQPQHF. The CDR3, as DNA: TGTGCCAGTAGTATGGGGGGGAATCAGCCCCAGCATTTT.

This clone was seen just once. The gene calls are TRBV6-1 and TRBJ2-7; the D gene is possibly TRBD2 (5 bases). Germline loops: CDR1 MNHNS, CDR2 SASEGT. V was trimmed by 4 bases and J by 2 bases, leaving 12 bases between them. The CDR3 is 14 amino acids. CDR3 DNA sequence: TGTGCCAGCAGTGCATGGCTAGCAGCCTACGAGCAGTACTTC. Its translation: CASSAWLAAYEQYF.

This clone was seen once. The CDR3 sequence is CASSLPGRENTEAFF. The CDR3 nucleotides read TGTGCCAGCAGCTTACCCGGCCGGGAGAACACTGAAGCTTTCTTT. The rearrangement links TRBV5-6 to TRBJ1-1, with D uncertain. The CDR3 sequence is 15 residues long. Germline loops: CDR1 SGHDT, CDR2 YYEEEE. Trimming shortened V by 2 bases and J by 1 base, and 12 bases separated the two germline ends.

CDR3: CASSEWENTEAFF. CDR3 sequence (DNA): TGTGCCAGCAGTGAGTGGGAGAACACTGAAGCTTTCTTT. V is TRBV6-4 and J is TRBJ1-1; D ambiguous. V lost 3 bases to trimming and J lost 1 base, with 6 bases between them. The CDR3 runs 13 residues. Germline CDR1 is MRHNA and CDR2 is SNTAGT.

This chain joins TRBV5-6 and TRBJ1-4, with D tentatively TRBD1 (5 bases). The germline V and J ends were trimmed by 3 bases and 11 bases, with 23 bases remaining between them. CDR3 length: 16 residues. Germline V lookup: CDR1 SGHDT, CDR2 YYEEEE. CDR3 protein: CASSSLTGTASGKLFF. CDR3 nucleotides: TGTGCCAGCAGCTCCCTGACCGGGACGGCGTCTGGGAAACTGTTTTTT.

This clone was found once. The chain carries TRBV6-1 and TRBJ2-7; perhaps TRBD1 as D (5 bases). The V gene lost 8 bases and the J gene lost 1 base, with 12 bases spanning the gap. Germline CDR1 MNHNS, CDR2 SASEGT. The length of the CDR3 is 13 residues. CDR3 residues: CASGRQGSYEQYF. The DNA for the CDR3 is TGTGCCAGCGGGCGGCAGGGTTCCTACGAGCAGTACTTC.

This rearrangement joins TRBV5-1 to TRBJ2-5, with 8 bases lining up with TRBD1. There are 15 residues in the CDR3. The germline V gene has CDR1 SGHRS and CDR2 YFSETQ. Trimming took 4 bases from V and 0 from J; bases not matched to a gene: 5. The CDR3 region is CASSLGQAYQETQYF. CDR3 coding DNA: TGCGCCAGCAGCCTGGGACAGGCATACCAAGAGACCCAGTACTTC.

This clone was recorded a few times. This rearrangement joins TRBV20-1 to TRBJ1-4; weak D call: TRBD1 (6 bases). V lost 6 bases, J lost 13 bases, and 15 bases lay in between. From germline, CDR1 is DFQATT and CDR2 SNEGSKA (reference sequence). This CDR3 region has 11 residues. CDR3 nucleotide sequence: TGCAGTGCGAAAGATACAGGGATACTGTTTTTT. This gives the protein CSAKDTGILFF.

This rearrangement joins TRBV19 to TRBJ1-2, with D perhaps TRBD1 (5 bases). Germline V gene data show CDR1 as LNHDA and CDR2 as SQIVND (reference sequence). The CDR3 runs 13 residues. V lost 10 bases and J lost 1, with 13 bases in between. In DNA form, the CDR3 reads TGTGCCACTTCGTGGGGCGGTAACTATGGCTACACCTTC. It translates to CATSWGGNYGYTF.